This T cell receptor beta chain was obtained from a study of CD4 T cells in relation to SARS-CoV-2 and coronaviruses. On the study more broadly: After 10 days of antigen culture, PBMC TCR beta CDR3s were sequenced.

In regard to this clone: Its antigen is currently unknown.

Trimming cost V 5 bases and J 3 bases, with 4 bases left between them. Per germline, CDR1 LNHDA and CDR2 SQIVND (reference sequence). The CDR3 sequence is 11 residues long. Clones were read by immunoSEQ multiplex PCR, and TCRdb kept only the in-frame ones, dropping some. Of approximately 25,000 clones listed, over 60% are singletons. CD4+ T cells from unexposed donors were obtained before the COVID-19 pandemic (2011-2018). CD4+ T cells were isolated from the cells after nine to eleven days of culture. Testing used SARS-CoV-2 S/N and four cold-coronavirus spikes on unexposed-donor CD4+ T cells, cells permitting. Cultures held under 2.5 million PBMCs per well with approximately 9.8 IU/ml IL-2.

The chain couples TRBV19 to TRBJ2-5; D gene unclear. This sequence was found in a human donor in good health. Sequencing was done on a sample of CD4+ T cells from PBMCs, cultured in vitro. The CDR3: CASSQKETQYF. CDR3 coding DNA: TGTGCCAGTAGTCAAAAAGAGACCCAGTACTTC.